Each of the 32 T cell receptor beta chains below was sequenced from the same sample in a study of cytomegalovirus exposure and HLA in healthy donors. TCRdb's table, derived via immunoSEQ multiplex PCR, lists solely in-frame clones and lacks some. Of about 110,000 clones in the sample, approximately 90% are singletons; the top ten hold approximately 1.9%. Material for sequencing was PBMCs. These receptors were collected from a woman aged 18 to 35 in good health and CMV-seronegative.

Concerning this clone itself: The sample contains more than one DNA sequence encoding this CDR3. CDR3 loop: CASSLRGMNTEAFF. As DNA, the CDR3 is TGTGCCAGCAGTTTAAGGGGAATGAACACTGAAGCTTTCTTT. The chain is built from TRBV27 and TRBJ1-1, with D possibly TRBD1 on 5 matching bases. Per the germline V gene, CDR1 is MNHEY and CDR2 is SMNVEV (reference sequence). Trimming cost V 2 bases and J 0 bases, with 7 bases left between them. The CDR3 contains 14 residues.

The V call is TRBV15, the J call TRBJ1-2; D not resolved. The V gene lost 3 bases and the J gene lost 1 base, with 6 bases spanning the gap. Germline lookup yields CDR1 LNHNV and CDR2 YYDKDF (reference sequence). CDR3 length: 13 residues. The CDR3 here is CATSRGSNYGYTF. The CDR3, as DNA: TGTGCCACCAGCAGGGGGAGTAACTATGGCTACACCTTC.

This rearrangement joins TRBV28 to TRBJ1-2, with TRBD1 identical over 9 bases. The CDR3 contains 14 residues. The trim removed 5 bases at V and 6 bases at J, leaving 7 bases unmatched. Germline V gene sequence: CDR1 MDHEN, CDR2 SYDVKM. CDR3 loop: CASSPPGQGDGYTF. In DNA form, the CDR3 reads TGTGCCAGCAGTCCCCCGGGACAGGGCGATGGCTACACCTTC.

The chain recombines TRBV5-6 with TRBJ1-1; no reliable D call. V lost 0 bases, J lost 1 base, and 4 bases lay in between. Per the germline V gene, CDR1 is SGHDT and CDR2 is YYEEEE. The CDR3 runs to 13 residues. The CDR3 coding sequence is TGTGCCAGCAGCTTGGTCTGGAACACTGAAGCTTTCTTT. Protein product: CASSLVWNTEAFF. The whole variable domain, remainder taken from reference TRBV5-6 and TRBJ1-1, is DAGVTQSPTHLIKTRGQQVTLRCSPKSGHDTVSWYQQALGQGPQFIFQYYEEEERQRGNFPDRFSGHQFPNYSSELNVNALLLGDSALYLCASSLVWNTEAFFGQGTRLTVV.

The V call is TRBV9, the J call TRBJ2-3, with 8 bases lining up with TRBD2. The CDR3 is 14 amino acids. Germline V lookup: CDR1 SGDLS, CDR2 YYNGEE. Trimming took 2 bases from V and 6 from J; bases not matched to a gene: 5. CDR3 residues: CASSVSGSPDTQYF. CDR3 DNA: TGTGCCAGCAGCGTCAGCGGGAGCCCGGATACGCAGTATTTT. The whole variable domain, remainder taken from reference TRBV9 and TRBJ2-3, is DSGVTQTPKHLITATGQRVTLRCSPRSGDLSVYWYQQSLDQGLQFLIQYYNGEERAKGNILERFSAQQFPDLHSELNLSSLELGDSALYFCASSVSGSPDTQYFGPGTRLTVL.

This chain uses TRBV9 with TRBJ2-7; the match to TRBD1 covers 10 bases. The V segment lost 1 base and the J segment 4 bases; nucleotides outside the gene matches: 5. The CDR3 has 15 residues. The germline V gene has CDR1 SGDLS and CDR2 YYNGEE. In DNA, the CDR3 is TGTGCCAGCAGCGTATCGGGGACAGGGGAATACGAGCAGTACTTC. Translation gives CASSVSGTGEYEQYF.

The rearrangement uses TRBV7-6 and TRBJ2-3, with D hard to call. The germline CDR1 and CDR2 sequences are SGHVS and FNYEAQ. V shed 5 bases and J shed 0 bases, with 9 bases lying between them. The CDR3 is 14 residues long. The CDR3 DNA reads as TGTGCCAGCAGCAGTTTGCGTAGCACAGATACGCAGTATTTT. The encoded protein is CASSSLRSTDTQYF.

The V call is TRBV21-1, the J call TRBJ2-7; the table's D call of TRBD2 was not tested on the DNA. TRBV21-1 represents a pseudogene. The length of the CDR3 is 15 residues. This CDR3 reads CASPCRETENRQQYF. CDR3 in DNA: TGTGCCAGCCCCTGTCGGGAGACCGAAAACCGGCAGCAGTACTTC.

This clone has just a few counts. The chain combines TRBV9 with TRBJ2-7, with D possibly matching TRBD1 (5 bases). From germline, CDR1 is SGDLS and CDR2 YYNGEE. V lost 4 bases to trimming and J lost 2 bases, with 10 bases between them. This CDR3 has 13 residues. CDR3 protein: CASSPDSTYEQYF. CDR3 nucleotides: TGTGCCAGCAGCCCCGACAGTACCTACGAGCAGTACTTC.

This chain connects TRBV18 to TRBJ2-7, with a possible D match to TRBD2 (6 bases). The CDR3 extends over 11 amino acids. The germline V gene has CDR1 KGHSH and CDR2 LQKENI. V shed 6 bases and J shed 7 bases, with 10 bases lying between them. CDR3 loop: CASSALAEQYF. CDR3 bases: TGTGCCAGCTCGGCGCTAGCGGAGCAGTACTTC.

V is TRBV6-5 and J is TRBJ1-5; no definite D call. Trimming stripped 2 bases from V and 6 bases from J, with 8 bases between. This CDR3 has 13 residues. The germline V gene encodes CDR1 MNHEY and CDR2 SVGAGI. The CDR3: CASSYRGSQPQHF. CDR3 nucleotide sequence: TGTGCCAGCAGTTACCGTGGGAGTCAGCCCCAGCATTTT.

The chain recombines TRBV7-8 with TRBJ2-2; possible D gene TRBD1, 6 bases. Per germline, CDR1 SGHVS and CDR2 FQNEAQ. This CDR3 is built from 15 residues. Trimming cost V 2 bases and J 9 bases, with 16 bases left between them. The CDR3 nucleotides are TGTGCCAGCAGCTTAACGCAGGGGTCATCAAGGGAGCTGTTTTTT. It is translated as CASSLTQGSSRELFF.

V and J are TRBV9 and TRBJ2-1; D not resolved. Trimming left V 0 bases short and J 5 bases short, with 9 bases between. CDR3 size: 14 residues. Germline V lookup: CDR1 SGDLS, CDR2 YYNGEE. CDR3 residues: CASSVGGENNEQFF. For the CDR3, the DNA is TGTGCCAGCAGCGTAGGAGGAGAAAACAATGAGCAGTTCTTC. The variable domain in full, with the rest retrieved from reference TRBV9 and TRBJ2-1, is DSGVTQTPKHLITATGQRVTLRCSPRSGDLSVYWYQQSLDQGLQFLIQYYNGEERAKGNILERFSAQQFPDLHSELNLSSLELGDSALYFCASSVGGENNEQFFGPGTRLTVL.

The V call is TRBV5-1, the J call TRBJ2-5, with 8 bases lining up with TRBD1. V was clipped by 7 bases and J by 5 bases; unmatched bases: 13. The germline V gene encodes CDR1 SGHRS and CDR2 YFSETQ. CDR3 length: 15 residues. The CDR3 protein is CASDRDRPGVETQYF. The CDR3, as DNA: TGCGCCAGCGACCGGGACAGGCCGGGGGTCGAGACCCAGTACTTC.

This clone showed up just a few times. The chain carries TRBV9 and TRBJ2-7; TRBD2 aligns across 12 bases. The CDR3 sequence is 14 residues long. V dropped 4 bases and J dropped 3; count of bases not matched to a gene: 2. Germline assignment: CDR1 SGDLS and CDR2 YYNGEE. In nucleotides, the CDR3 is TGTGCCAGCAGCCGGACTAGCGGGAACTACGAGCAGTACTTC. It is translated as CASSRTSGNYEQYF.

The V gene is TRBV4-3, the J gene TRBJ2-5; a possible D gene is TRBD2 (7 bases). Trimming pared 1 base from V and 5 bases from J, leaving 14 bases between. The CDR3 is 15 residues long. Germline values: CDR1 LGHNA, CDR2 YSLEER. The CDR3 sequence: CASSQVLGGHETQYF. The CDR3 coding sequence is TGCGCCAGCAGCCAAGTGCTCGGGGGGCACGAGACCCAGTACTTC.

The V call is TRBV9, the J call TRBJ2-7, with D possibly matching TRBD1 (6 bases). The CDR3 loop spans 14 amino acids. Germline loops: CDR1 SGDLS, CDR2 YYNGEE. Trimming took 3 bases from V and 0 from J, leaving 10 bases between them. The CDR3 DNA sequence: TGTGCCAGCAGCGCGGACAGTAGCTCCTACGAGCAGTACTTC. Translating it yields CASSADSSSYEQYF.

The chain employs TRBV6-5 and TRBJ1-2; 7 bases are a match to TRBD1. The germline gives CDR1 MNHEY, CDR2 SVGAGI. The CDR3 sequence is 16 residues long. V shed 0 bases and J 4 bases; nucleotides not matched to a gene: 8. The CDR3 spells CASSYSKEGATYGYTF. In DNA, the CDR3 is TGTGCCAGCAGTTACTCGAAGGAGGGGGCTACCTATGGCTACACCTTC.

The DNA of the CDR3 is TGTGCCAGCAGCCTACAGGGGTCTGGAAACACCATATATTTT. This translates into CASSLQGSGNTIYF. V gene TRBV5-4 combines with J gene TRBJ1-3, with TRBD1 matching 7 bases. Germline V gene lookup returns CDR1 SGHNT and CDR2 YYREEE (reference sequence). J gave up 1 base and V 4 bases, and 2 bases lay outside the gene matches. There are 14 residues in the CDR3.

The chain uses TRBV6-5 and TRBJ2-5, with 11 positions matching TRBD1. Germline trimming cut 5 bases from V and 4 bases from J; bases unmatched to any gene: 3. The CDR3 is made up of 14 amino acids. CDR1 and CDR2 (germline): MNHEY, SVGAGI. The CDR3 DNA is TGTGCCAGCAGTGGGACAGGGGGACGAGAGACCCAGTACTTC. This gives the protein CASSGTGGRETQYF.

The chain employs TRBV11-2 and TRBJ1-2, with 9 bases fitting TRBD1. This CDR3 has 16 residues. Germline V lookup: CDR1 SGHAT, CDR2 FQNNGV. V lost 3 bases to trimming and J lost 5 bases; unmatched junction nucleotides: 10. The CDR3 sequence is CASSFSSGQGGYGYTF. CDR3 bases: TGTGCCAGCAGCTTCTCCTCGGGACAGGGAGGTTATGGCTACACCTTC.

V gene TRBV12-5 combines with J gene TRBJ2-5, with 8 bases lining up with TRBD1. Germline assignment: CDR1 LGHNT and CDR2 FRNRAP. This CDR3 comprises 17 residues. After removal of 7 bases from V and 3 bases from J, the junction contained 16 bases not matched to a gene. CDR3 loop: CASASTGQVAYKETQYF. CDR3 nucleotide sequence: TGTGCTAGTGCCTCTACGGGACAGGTTGCCTACAAAGAGACCCAGTACTTC.

The V and J genes are TRBV29-1 and TRBJ1-1, with a possible D match to TRBD1 (5 bases). Trimming removed 4 bases at V and 7 bases at J, with 16 bases between. Germline CDR1 and CDR2: SQVTM and ANQGSEA. The CDR3 sequence is 13 residues long. The CDR3 loop reads CSVVGDTGVEAFF. CDR3 nucleotides: TGCAGCGTTGTAGGGGATACAGGAGTTGAAGCTTTCTTT.

This chain joins TRBV5-1 and TRBJ2-7; the match to TRBD1 covers 7 bases. Germline-derived CDR1 and CDR2 are SGHRS and YFSETQ. The CDR3 runs to 15 residues. Germline trimming cut 0 bases from V and 5 bases from J; bases unmatched to any gene: 8. Here the CDR3 reads CASSLADRVVDEQYF. The CDR3 DNA follows: TGCGCCAGCAGCTTGGCTGACAGGGTGGTGGACGAGCAGTACTTC.

The J gene is TRBJ1-3, the V gene TRBV10-1, with D possibly matching TRBD1 (6 bases). The length of the CDR3 is 17 residues. V shed 5 bases and J shed 0 bases, with 17 bases lying between them. CDR1 and CDR2 from the germline V gene are WNHNN and SYGVQD (reference sequence). The CDR3: CASSPAGTLLSGNTIYF. The CDR3 coding sequence is TGCGCCAGCAGTCCGGCCGGGACACTGCTCTCTGGAAACACCATATATTTT.

This chain joins TRBV5-6 and TRBJ1-5; D might be TRBD1 (5 bases). The CDR3 is 19 residues long. The V end lost 5 bases, the J end lost 0 bases, and 24 bases lay between the germline ends. CDR1 is SGHDT, CDR2 YYEEEE, per germline. CDR3 residues: CASRAWAGTGRYSNQPQHF. The CDR3 DNA is TGTGCCAGCAGAGCTTGGGCGGGAACAGGCAGATATAGCAATCAGCCCCAGCATTTT.

The CDR3 nucleotides are TGTGCCAGCGCGGGGGGGGAGGAGGGCAATCAGCCCCAGCATTTT. Translation gives CASAGGEEGNQPQHF. This sequence joins TRBV2 and TRBJ1-5; D might be TRBD1 (5 bases). V shed 8 bases and J shed 2 bases, with 16 bases lying between them. Germline CDR1 SNHLY, CDR2 FYNNEI. This CDR3 is 15 amino acids long.

The genes are TRBV9 and TRBJ2-3; possibly TRBD1 for D (6 bases). V was cut by 3 bases and J by 3 bases, with 11 bases left in between. Germline-derived CDR1 and CDR2 are SGDLS and YYNGEE. This CDR3 is 14 amino acids long. In DNA, the CDR3 is TGTGCCAGCAGCGGTAGCAGGGGAACAGATACGCAGTATTTT. This codes for CASSGSRGTDTQYF.

The V gene is TRBV7-2, the J gene TRBJ2-7; TRBD1 matches at 11 bases. The junction had 2 bases not matched to a gene; V was cut back by 2 bases and J by 2 bases. There are 15 residues in the CDR3. Germline values: CDR1 SGHTA, CDR2 FQGNSA. The CDR3 DNA sequence: TGTGCCAGCAGCTTACGGACAGGGGGCACCTACGAGCAGTACTTC. As protein: CASSLRTGGTYEQYF.

The chain uses TRBV29-1 and TRBJ2-7, with D perhaps TRBD1 (6 bases). The CDR3 spans 14 residues. Trimming removed 3 bases from V and 9 bases from J, with 21 bases in between. Per the germline V gene, CDR1 is SQVTM and CDR2 is ANQGSEA. The CDR3 DNA reads as TGCAGCGTTGAGGAGACCGCGTTGGGGGCTCGGCAGTACTTC. Translation gives CSVEETALGARQYF.

CDR3 loop: CASSVAITGSGNTIYF. CDR3 sequence (DNA): TGTGCCAGCAGCGTAGCGATTACTGGCTCTGGAAACACCATATATTTT. The chain links TRBV9 to TRBJ1-3; D gene ambiguous. Germline V CDR1 and CDR2: SGDLS, YYNGEE. V lost 0 bases to trimming and J lost 0 bases, with 10 bases between them. The CDR3 spans 16 residues.

The chain carries TRBV28 and TRBJ2-7, with a weak D call TRBD1 (6 bases). Germline CDR1 reads MDHEN; CDR2 reads SYDVKM. The CDR3 totals 13 residues. V dropped 8 bases and J dropped 4 bases, with 15 bases sitting between them. CDR3 protein: CASLDRSSYEQYF. The CDR3 DNA is TGTGCCAGCCTCGACAGGAGCTCATACGAGCAGTACTTC.